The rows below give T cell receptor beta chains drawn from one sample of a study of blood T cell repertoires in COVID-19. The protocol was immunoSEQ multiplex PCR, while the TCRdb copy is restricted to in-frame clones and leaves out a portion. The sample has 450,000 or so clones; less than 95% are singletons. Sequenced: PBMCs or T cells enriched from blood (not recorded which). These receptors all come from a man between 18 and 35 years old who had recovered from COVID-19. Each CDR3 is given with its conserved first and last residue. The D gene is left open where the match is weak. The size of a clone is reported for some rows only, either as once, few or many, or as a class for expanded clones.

CASSGTGGSYGYTF	TGCGCCAGCAGTGGGACAGGGGGGAGCTATGGCTACACCTTC	TRBJ1-2	TRBV10-1	-	TRBD1
CASSRTSGMDEQYF	TGTGCCAGCAGTCGTACTAGCGGGATGGACGAGCAGTACTTC	TRBJ2-7	TRBV28	-	TRBD2
CASSLNSPGWTEAFF	TGTGCCAGCAGCTTGAACTCCCCCGGGTGGACTGAAGCTTTCTTT	TRBJ1-1	TRBV11-2	-	-
CASSRTEDRNYEQYF	TGTGCCAGCAGCCGGACCGAGGACAGGAACTACGAGCAGTACTTC	TRBJ2-7	TRBV6-5	-	TRBD1
CASSPPRQGINYGYTF	TGTGCCAGCAGCCCTCCCCGACAGGGGATTAACTATGGCTACACCTTC	TRBJ1-2	TRBV7-8	-	TRBD1
CATSEIAGGTDTQYF	TGTGCCACCAGTGAGATAGCGGGAGGTACAGATACGCAGTATTTT	TRBJ2-3	TRBV24-1	-	TRBD2
CASTRQGNLNSPLHF	TGTGCCAGCACAAGACAGGGGAATCTAAATTCACCCCTCCACTTT	TRBJ1-6	TRBV11-3	-	TRBD1
CASRSGQGDTETQYF	TGTGCCAGCAGATCGGGACAGGGAGATACAGAGACCCAGTACTTC	TRBJ2-5	TRBV28	-	TRBD1
CASSWAAGPQETQYF	TGTGCCAGCAGCTGGGCGGCAGGGCCACAAGAGACCCAGTACTTC	TRBJ2-5	TRBV3-1/TRBV3-2	-	-
CARGTGSTGELFF	TGTGCCAGGGGGACAGGCAGCACCGGGGAGCTGTTTTTT	TRBJ2-2	TRBV6-5	-	TRBD1
CASSNTGANTEAFF	TGTGCCAGCAGCAATACAGGGGCGAACACTGAAGCTTTCTTT	TRBJ1-1	TRBV9	-	TRBD1
CASSVEGMNTEAFF	TGTGCCAGCAGTGTTGAGGGAATGAACACTGAAGCTTTCTTT	TRBJ1-1	TRBV2	-	-
CASTSPVYSPLHF	TGTGCCAGCACGTCGCCGGTTTATTCACCCCTCCACTTT	TRBJ1-6	TRBV28	-	-
CASRGLRRSSGNTIYF	TGTGCCAGCAGAGGCTTAAGACGGAGCTCTGGAAACACCATATATTTT	TRBJ1-3	TRBV11-2	once	-
CASSFGQGRENTEAFF	TGTGCCAGCAGCTTTGGACAGGGTCGGGAGAACACTGAAGCTTTCTTT	TRBJ1-1	TRBV7-6	-	TRBD1
CASSGFAERTREGYEQYF	TGTGCCAGCAGTGGGTTCGCCGAGAGGACTAGAGAAGGCTACGAGCAGTACTTC	TRBJ2-7	TRBV2	-	TRBD2